The 5 T cell receptor beta chains in this list originate from one sample, sequenced in a study of CD8 T cells in ankylosing spondylitis. MiXCR was run by TCRdb on the 5' RACE reads, yielding one entry per CDR3 protein. The sample lists roughly 190,000 distinct CDR3 sequences, more than 10% occurring once. Specimen: blood, either unsorted or a sorted T cell fraction (not recorded which). The source of these receptors is a male donor with ankylosing spondylitis or in good health (not recorded which).

V usage is TRBV7-9 and J usage is TRBJ2-7, with 13 bases lining up with TRBD2. The CDR3 runs 15 residues. Germline V gives CDR1 SEHNR, CDR2 FQNEAQ (reference sequence). The V segment lost 5 bases and the J segment 7 bases; nucleotides outside the gene matches: 8. This CDR3 is CASSPGLAGDPEQYF. The CDR3 DNA is TGTGCCAGCAGCCCCGGACTAGCGGGAGACCCTGAGCAGTACTTC.

V usage is TRBV24-1 and J usage is TRBJ2-3; 9 nucleotides agree with TRBD1. Trimming cost V 4 bases and J 6 bases; bases outside gene matches: 10. The CDR3 consists of 16 residues. The germline V gene encodes CDR1 KGHDR and CDR2 SFDVKD. The chain's CDR3 is CATSDPRDRVSDTQYF. CDR3 bases: TGTGCCACCAGTGACCCGCGGGACAGGGTCTCCGATACGCAGTATTTT.

This sequence joins TRBV11-2 and TRBJ2-7; TRBD2 matches 7 bases. In germline, CDR1 is SGHAT, CDR2 FQNNGV. The CDR3 contains 18 residues. J lost 3 bases, V lost 0 bases, and 14 bases had no gene match. CDR3 bases: TGTGCCAGCAGCTTAGATGATACCAGGGCGGGAGTGCTCTACGAGCAGTACTTC. It encodes CASSLDDTRAGVLYEQYF.

This sequence joins TRBV4-1 and TRBJ2-1, with TRBD1 identical over 8 bases. V was pared by 1 base and J by 3 bases, with 8 bases of the junction left unmatched. Germline V CDR1 and CDR2: MGHRA, YSYEKL. This CDR3 is built from 17 residues. The CDR3 loop is CASSQATQGAGYNEQFF. For the CDR3, the DNA is TGCGCCAGCAGCCAAGCCACTCAGGGGGCGGGCTACAATGAGCAGTTCTTC.

This clonotype showed up just a few times. This chain connects TRBV27 to TRBJ2-1, with 7 bases that match TRBD2. Germline V gives CDR1 MNHEY, CDR2 SMNVEV (reference sequence). The V segment lost 5 bases and the J segment 2 bases; nucleotides outside the gene matches: 9. This CDR3 has 16 amino acids. CDR3 DNA: TGTGCCAGCAGTCCCCCCGCAGCGGGACCCTACAATGAGCAGTTCTTC. Amino acids: CASSPPAAGPYNEQFF.